Following are 13 T cell receptor beta chains from one sample sequenced in a study of regulatory T cells in long-lasting Graves disease listed by TCRdb under 2021. Sample time point, as interpreted from the label and publication: newly diagnosed GD, antithyroid drugs for less than 3 months. RNA was extracted from PBMCs in TRIzol for both TCR sequencing and RNA sequencing. The library was obtained by multiplex PCR. Reads for this sample came from an Illumina HiSeq 4000. iRepertoire HTBI primers and Arm-PCR amplification of CDR3 regions were used to construct TCR beta libraries. TCRdb reran the public reads through fastp at Q25 and MiXCR, keeping productive beta chains. For every CDR3 protein sequence, its rows merge into one entry that carries the most common genes and DNA. The sample table contains about 440,000 distinct CDR3 sequences; only one count was recorded for 15% of them. The biggest ten clones account for 16% of the sample.

The same specimen was also included in a second study, on T cells in Graves' hyperthyroidism and ophthalmopathy.

Sequenced here: peripheral blood mononuclear cells (PBMCs), sampled at new diagnosis, from a patient treated with antithyroid drugs. The receptor source for this set is a woman aged 25 to 39 with Graves disease. Donor details come from another sample of the same person, matched by shared clones.

This clonotype was detected only a few times. The V call is TRBV27, the J call TRBJ1-4; 7 nucleotides agree with TRBD1. Germline V gene data show CDR1 as MNHEY and CDR2 as SMNVEV (reference sequence). CDR3 length: 14 residues. Unmatched junction bases numbered 9, after V lost 6 bases and J lost 8 bases. The CDR3 here is CASRRQGRGEKLFF. The CDR3 DNA reads as TGTGCCAGCAGGCGACAGGGACGGGGGGAAAAACTGTTTTTT.

This clonotype turned up a few times. The gene calls are TRBV11-3 and TRBJ2-2; the D gene is possibly TRBD2 (5 bases). CDR3 length: 16 residues. The germline V gene encodes CDR1 SGHNT and CDR2 YENEEA. V was cut by 3 bases and J by 1 base, with 12 bases left in between. The DNA for the CDR3 is TGTGCCAGCAGCTTCCCGTCCCGGGAGAACACCGGGGAGCTGTTTTTT. It translates to CASSFPSRENTGELFF.

This clonotype was seen repeatedly, ten times or more. The chain has TRBV12-3 or TRBV12-4 and TRBJ2-5, with D perhaps TRBD2 (6 bases). The CDR3 sequence is 14 residues long. Trimming took off 5 bases at V and 5 bases at J, with 15 bases between the two ends. As DNA, the CDR3 is TGTGCCAGCAGTCCTTGGGACTCCGAGGAGACCCAGTACTTC. Translating it yields CASSPWDSEETQYF.

At least ten counts were recorded for this clonotype. The V call is TRBV3-1, the J call TRBJ1-1; no firm D call. Germline V gene lookup returns CDR1 LGHDT and CDR2 YNNKEL (reference sequence). The germline V and J ends were trimmed by 4 bases and 1 base, with 16 bases remaining between them. The CDR3 is 16 residues long. The CDR3 nucleotides read TGTGCCAGCAGCCCCACCGGCGGTCGGCCGAACACTGAAGCTTTCTTT. This translates into CASSPTGGRPNTEAFF. Filled out from reference TRBV3-1 and TRBJ1-1, the complete variable domain reads DTAVSQTPKYLVTQMGNDKSIKCEQNLGHDTMYWYKQDSKKFLKIMFSYNNKELIINETVPNRFSPKSPDKAHLNLHINSLELGDSAVYFCASSPTGGRPNTEAFFGQGTRLTVV.

In DNA, the CDR3 is TGTGCCACCAGTGATTTAGAAGTTAATGAGCAGTTCTTC. This sequence encodes CATSDLEVNEQFF. The chain employs TRBV24-1 and TRBJ2-1, with D hard to call. The CDR3 is made up of 13 amino acids. The germline CDR1 and CDR2 sequences are KGHDR and SFDVKD. Trimming shortened V by 1 base and J by 7 bases, and 7 bases separated the two germline ends.

This clonotype was found many times. The J gene is TRBJ2-1, the V gene TRBV2; 14 bases fit TRBD2. Germline V gene data show CDR1 as SNHLY and CDR2 as FYNNEI. The J segment lost 8 bases and the V segment lost 4 bases, leaving 1 base of the junction unmatched. The CDR3 loop spans 14 amino acids. The CDR3 DNA follows: TGTGCCAGCAGTGGACTAGCGGGGGGGGATGAGCAGTTCTTC. This gives the protein CASSGLAGGDEQFF.

There are many counts of this clonotype. The chain carries TRBV7-9 and TRBJ1-1, with D hard to call. The germline V gene encodes CDR1 SEHNR and CDR2 FQNEAQ (reference sequence). Trimming removed 1 base from V and 4 bases from J, with 13 bases in between. The CDR3 runs 15 residues. The chain's CDR3 is CASSLDQVRGTEAFF. CDR3 DNA sequence: TGTGCCAGCAGCTTAGACCAGGTGCGTGGCACTGAAGCTTTCTTT.

The chain carries TRBV19 and TRBJ2-7, with D possibly matching TRBD2 (5 bases). CDR1 and CDR2 from the germline V gene are LNHDA and SQIVND (reference sequence). Trimming removed 8 bases from V and 7 bases from J, with 21 bases in between. The CDR3 totals 14 residues. CDR3 residues: CASGPHVGSWEQYF. In DNA form, the CDR3 reads TGTGCCAGTGGCCCCCACGTGGGGAGCTGGGAGCAGTACTTC.

This clonotype came up many times. The V gene is TRBV28, the J gene TRBJ2-5, with TRBD2 matching over 7 bases. Germline values: CDR1 MDHEN, CDR2 SYDVKM. J gave up 0 bases and V 8 bases, and 9 bases lay outside the gene matches. The CDR3 runs 15 residues. The CDR3 loop reads CASRSPAGYQETQYF. The CDR3 nucleotides are TGTGCCAGCCGTTCACCAGCGGGGTACCAAGAGACCCAGTACTTC. Filled out from reference TRBV28 and TRBJ2-5, the complete variable domain reads DVKVTQSSRYLVKRTGEKVFLECVQDMDHENMFWYRQDPGLGLRLIYFSYDVKMKEKGDIPEGYSVSREKKERFSLILESASTNQTSMYLCASRSPAGYQETQYFGPGTRLLVL.

The chain combines TRBV15 with TRBJ2-2; D call uncertain. Germline CDR1 is LNHNV and CDR2 is YYDKDF (reference sequence). The V end lost 6 bases, the J end lost 1 base, and 3 bases lay between the germline ends. The CDR3 length is 12 residues. CDR3 DNA sequence: TGTGCCACCAGAGAGAACACCGGGGAGCTGTTTTTT. This sequence encodes CATRENTGELFF. Full variable domain (rest looked up from reference TRBV15 and TRBJ2-2): DAMVIQNPRYQVTQFGKPVTLSCSQTLNHNVMYWYQQKSSQAPKLLFHYYDKDFNNEADTPDNFQSRRPNTSFCFLDIRSPGLGDTAMYLCATRENTGELFFGEGSRLTVL.

The chain carries TRBV7-9 and TRBJ1-2; 7 bases map to TRBD1. Unmatched junction bases numbered 7, after V lost 5 bases and J lost 4 bases. The germline gives CDR1 SEHNR, CDR2 FQNEAQ (reference sequence). CDR3 length: 14 residues. As DNA, the CDR3 is TGTGCCAGCAGCCCGCAGGGGGGCGGCTATGGCTACACCTTC. Protein sequence: CASSPQGGGYGYTF.

J is TRBJ2-2 and V is TRBV27, with D perhaps matching TRBD1 (8 bases). The CDR3 has 15 residues. Trimming took 4 bases from V and 7 from J, leaving 16 bases between them. CDR1 is MNHEY, CDR2 SMNVEV, per germline (reference sequence). DNA for the CDR3: TGTGCCAGCAGTTATACAGGGGGGGGGGTCGGGGAGCTGTTTTTT. It is translated as CASSYTGGGVGELFF.

The rearrangement joins TRBV2 to TRBJ1-6; D is uncertain. The CDR3 extends over 11 amino acids. Per germline, CDR1 SNHLY and CDR2 FYNNEI. Trimming cost V 4 bases and J 10 bases, with 5 bases left between them. The CDR3 is CASSGRSPLHF. In DNA, the CDR3 is TGTGCCAGCAGTGGAAGGTCACCCCTCCACTTT.